This T cell receptor (beta chain) was sequenced during a study of T cell clones after liver transplantation. Study at large: Standard immunosuppression, with no induction, continued until 12-24 months after transplant. Study-wide results and limits: Graft donor-reactive T cells possibly entered the graft instead of undergoing deletion.

With respect to this clone: Its specificity is unknown.

This CDR3 contains 14 residues. V was trimmed by 1 base and J by 8 bases, leaving 11 bases between them. The germline CDR1 and CDR2 sequences are LGHNA and YSLEER. Some clones are missing from TCRdb's copy, which holds only in-frame ones; the method was immunoSEQ multiplex PCR. The sample has 65,000 to 80,000 clones; over 65% are singletons. The receptor's source is a human patient who received a liver transplant. Some T cells may trace back to the graft donor. The sequencing used CD4+ T cells from blood, collected at the 22-month timepoint. The chain carries TRBV4-3 and TRBJ1-4; D is uncertain. In DNA, the CDR3 is TGCGCCAGCAGCCAAGGGAGGATAGGAGAAAAACTGTTTTTT. The encoded protein is CASSQGRIGEKLFF.